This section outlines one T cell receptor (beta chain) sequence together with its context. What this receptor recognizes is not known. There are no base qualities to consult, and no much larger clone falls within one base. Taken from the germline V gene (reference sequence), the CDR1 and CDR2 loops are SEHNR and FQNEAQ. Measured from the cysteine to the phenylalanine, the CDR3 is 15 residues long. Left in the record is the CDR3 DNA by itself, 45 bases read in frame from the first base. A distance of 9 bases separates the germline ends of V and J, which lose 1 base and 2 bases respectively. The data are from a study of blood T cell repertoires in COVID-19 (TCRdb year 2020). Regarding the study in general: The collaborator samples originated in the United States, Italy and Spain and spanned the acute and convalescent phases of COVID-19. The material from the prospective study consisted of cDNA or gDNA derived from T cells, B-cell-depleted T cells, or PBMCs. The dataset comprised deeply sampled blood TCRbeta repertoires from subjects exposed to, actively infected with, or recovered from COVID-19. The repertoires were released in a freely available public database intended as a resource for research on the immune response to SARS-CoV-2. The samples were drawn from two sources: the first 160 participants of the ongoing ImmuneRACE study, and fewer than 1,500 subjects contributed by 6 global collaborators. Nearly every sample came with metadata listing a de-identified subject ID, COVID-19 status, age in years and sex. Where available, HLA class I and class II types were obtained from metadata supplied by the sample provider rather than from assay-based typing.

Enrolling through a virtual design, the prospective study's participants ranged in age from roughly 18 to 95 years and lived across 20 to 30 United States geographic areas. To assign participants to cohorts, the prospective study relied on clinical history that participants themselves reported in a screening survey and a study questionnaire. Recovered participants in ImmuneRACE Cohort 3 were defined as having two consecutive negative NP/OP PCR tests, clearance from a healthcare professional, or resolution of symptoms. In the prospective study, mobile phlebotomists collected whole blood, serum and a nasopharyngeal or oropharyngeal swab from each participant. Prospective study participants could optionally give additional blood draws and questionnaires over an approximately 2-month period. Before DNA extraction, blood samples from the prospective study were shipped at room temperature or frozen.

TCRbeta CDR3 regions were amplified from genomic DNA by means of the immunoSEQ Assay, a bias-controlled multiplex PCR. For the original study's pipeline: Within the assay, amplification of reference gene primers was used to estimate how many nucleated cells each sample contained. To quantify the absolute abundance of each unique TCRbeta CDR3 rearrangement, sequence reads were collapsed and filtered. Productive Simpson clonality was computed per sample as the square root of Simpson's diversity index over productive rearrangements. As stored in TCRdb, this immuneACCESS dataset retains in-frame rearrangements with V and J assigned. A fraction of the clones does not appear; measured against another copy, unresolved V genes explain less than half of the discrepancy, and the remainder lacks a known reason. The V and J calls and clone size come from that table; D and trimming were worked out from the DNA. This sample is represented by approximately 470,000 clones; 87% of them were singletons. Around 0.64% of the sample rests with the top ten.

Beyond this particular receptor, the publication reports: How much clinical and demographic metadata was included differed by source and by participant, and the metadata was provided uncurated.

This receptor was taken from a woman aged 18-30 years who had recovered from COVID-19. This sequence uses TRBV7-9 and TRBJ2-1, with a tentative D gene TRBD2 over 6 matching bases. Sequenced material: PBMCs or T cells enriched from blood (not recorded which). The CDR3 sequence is CASSLGGGTYNEQFF. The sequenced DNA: TGTGCCAGCAGCTTAGGTGGGGGGACCTACAATGAGCAGTTCTTC.